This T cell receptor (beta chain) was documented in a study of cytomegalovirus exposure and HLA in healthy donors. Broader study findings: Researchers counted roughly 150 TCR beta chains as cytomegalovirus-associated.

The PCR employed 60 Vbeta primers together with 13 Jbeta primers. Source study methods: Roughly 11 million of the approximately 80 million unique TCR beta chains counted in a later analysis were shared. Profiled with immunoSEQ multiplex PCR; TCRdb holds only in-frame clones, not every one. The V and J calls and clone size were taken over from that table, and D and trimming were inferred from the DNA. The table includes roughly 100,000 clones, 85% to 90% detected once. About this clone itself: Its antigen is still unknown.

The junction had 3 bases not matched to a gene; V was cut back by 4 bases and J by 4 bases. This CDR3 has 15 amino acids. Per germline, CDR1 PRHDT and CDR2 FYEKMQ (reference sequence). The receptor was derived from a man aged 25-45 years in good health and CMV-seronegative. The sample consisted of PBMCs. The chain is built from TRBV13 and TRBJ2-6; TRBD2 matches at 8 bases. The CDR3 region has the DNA TGTGCCAGCAGCTGGCGGGGGGCCGGGGCCAACGTCCTGACTTTC. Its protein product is CASSWRGAGANVLTF.